Listed below are T cell receptor beta chains from one sample, sequenced in a study of immune cell composition in non-small cell lung cancer. Sequenced by immunoSEQ multiplex PCR; TCRdb stores in-frame clones only, minus some. The sample comprises 3,000 or so clones, roughly 70% of which are singletons, and under 25% rests with the top ten. The sequenced material came from lung tumor tissue. These receptors all stem from a human donor with non-small cell lung cancer. The CDR3 runs from the conserved cysteine through the conserved F or W. D genes are given only for firm matches. A row's size may be missing; if present it is once, few, many or a size class.

-	-	TRBJ2-7	TRBV4-2	TGTGCCAGCAGCCAAGGGGGCATCTACGAGCAGTACTTC	CASSQGGIYEQYF
-	TRBD1	TRBJ1-5	TRBV7-2	TGTGCCAGCAGCTTAGGCCAGGGGGCTTATAGCAATCAGCCCCAGCATTTT	CASSLGQGAYSNQPQHF
few	TRBD1	TRBJ2-1	TRBV5-4	TGTGCCAGCAGCCGGGGGTGGACAGGGGGCGAGAATGAGCAGTTCTTC	CASSRGWTGGENEQFF
few	TRBD1	TRBJ1-1	TRBV19	TGTGCCAGTAGTATATCCGGGACAGGGTGGTCTAACACTGAAGCTTTCTTT	CASSISGTGWSNTEAFF
few	TRBD2	TRBJ2-1	TRBV4-1	TGCGCCAGCAGCCCCCAACGGGGGGACAATGAGCAGTTCTTC	CASSPQRGDNEQFF
-	-	TRBJ2-3	TRBV6-1	TGTGCCAGCAGCCGGGACTTTGGTACGGATACGCAGTATTTT	CASSRDFGTDTQYF
-	-	TRBJ2-5	TRBV9	TGTGCCAGCAGCCCCTTTTTCGGCCGGGGCCAAGAGACCCAGTACTTC	CASSPFFGRGQETQYF
-	TRBD1	TRBJ1-5	TRBV5-5	TGTGCCAGCAGCCCTGGGACAGATAGCAATCAGCCCCAGCATTTT	CASSPGTDSNQPQHF
-	TRBD2	TRBJ2-1	TRBV19	TGTGCCAGTAGTGTGACTAGCGGGAGTCTGAATGAGCAGTTCTTC	CASSVTSGSLNEQFF
-	TRBD1	TRBJ1-5	TRBV30	TGTGCCTGGAGGGACCCCCGGGACAGGGGAGTTCAGCCCCAGCATTTT	CAWRDPRDRGVQPQHF
-	TRBD2	TRBJ2-3	TRBV27	TGTGCCAGCAGTTTAGGGGGGGGTAGCGGCACAGATACGCAGTATTTT	CASSLGGGSGTDTQYF
once	-	TRBJ1-4	TRBV18	TGTGCCAGCTCAAACGGGGCAGGGGCCAATGAAAAACTGTTTTTT	CASSNGAGANEKLFF